These 7 T cell receptor beta chains originate from one sample sequenced in a study of T cell changes during pregnancy in multiple sclerosis. Repertoires were generated with immunoSEQ multiplex PCR, while TCRdb's copy carries only in-frame clones and drops some. The data hold 85,000 to 90,000 clones, with about 91% observed a single time. The material sequenced was peripheral blood, taken in the first trimester of pregnancy. The receptors stem from a female donor in good health, enrolled as a control in a pregnancy study.

The rearrangement links TRBV7-3 to TRBJ1-2, with 12 bases identical to TRBD1. J was trimmed by 5 bases and V by 6 bases; bases with no gene match: 4. The CDR3 is made up of 14 amino acids. The germline gives CDR1 SGHTA, CDR2 FQGTGA. Here the CDR3 reads CASRPGQGAYGYTF. The CDR3 nucleotides are TGTGCCAGCAGGCCGGGACAGGGGGCTTATGGCTACACCTTC.

This clone was counted once. V gene TRBV18 combines with J gene TRBJ2-3; the D is unclear. The CDR3 is made up of 13 amino acids. Trimming left V 3 bases short and J 0 bases short, with 4 bases between. Germline assignment: CDR1 KGHSH and CDR2 LQKENI. The CDR3 DNA reads as TGTGCCAGCTCACCTCCTAGCACAGATACGCAGTATTTT. This translates into CASSPPSTDTQYF.

The chain uses TRBV4-3 and TRBJ1-2; D remains unclear. V was pared by 6 bases and J by 5 bases, with 19 bases between. The germline gives CDR1 LGHNA, CDR2 YSLEER. The CDR3 has 15 residues. This CDR3 is CASRTDGRLGYGYTF. CDR3 DNA sequence: TGCGCCAGCAGGACGGATGGTCGCCTCGGGTATGGCTACACCTTC.

Concerning this clone: Its ends do not fully match the called genes, so a read error is possible. The rearrangement uses TRBV20-1 and TRBJ1-6, with D perhaps TRBD1 (6 bases). Germline V gene data show CDR1 as DFQATT and CDR2 as SNEGSKA (reference sequence). There are 10 residues in the CDR3. CDR3 sequence: CSVRGGHPTF. The CDR3 bases are TGCAGTGTCAGAGGGGGACACCCGACCTTT.

This chain connects TRBV11-2 to TRBJ2-2; TRBD1 agrees at 7 bases. The germline V gene encodes CDR1 SGHAT and CDR2 FQNNGV. Trimming removed 1 base from V and 8 bases from J; junction bases left unmatched: 7. CDR3 length equals 15 residues. CDR3 DNA sequence: TGTGCCAGCAGCTTAGTTCAGGGGGTGGATGGGGAGCTGTTTTTT. This gives the protein CASSLVQGVDGELFF.

This chain connects TRBV7-9 to TRBJ2-7; 9 positions match TRBD1. Germline assignment: CDR1 SEHNR and CDR2 FQNEAQ (reference sequence). The CDR3 covers 17 residues. V lost 2 bases to trimming and J lost 4 bases; unmatched junction nucleotides: 12. In DNA, the CDR3 is TGTGCCAGCAGCTTAAGGGGACCGGGACAGGGTCTGTACGAGCAGTACTTC. Its translation: CASSLRGPGQGLYEQYF.

This sequence joins TRBV6-5 and TRBJ1-3; 10 bases line up with TRBD1. This CDR3 has 15 residues. The germline CDR1 and CDR2 sequences are MNHEY and SVGAGI. V shed 6 bases and J 1 base; nucleotides not matched to a gene: 3. The CDR3: CASRRQGASGNTIYF. The CDR3 DNA reads as TGTGCCAGCAGAAGACAGGGGGCATCTGGAAACACCATATATTTT.